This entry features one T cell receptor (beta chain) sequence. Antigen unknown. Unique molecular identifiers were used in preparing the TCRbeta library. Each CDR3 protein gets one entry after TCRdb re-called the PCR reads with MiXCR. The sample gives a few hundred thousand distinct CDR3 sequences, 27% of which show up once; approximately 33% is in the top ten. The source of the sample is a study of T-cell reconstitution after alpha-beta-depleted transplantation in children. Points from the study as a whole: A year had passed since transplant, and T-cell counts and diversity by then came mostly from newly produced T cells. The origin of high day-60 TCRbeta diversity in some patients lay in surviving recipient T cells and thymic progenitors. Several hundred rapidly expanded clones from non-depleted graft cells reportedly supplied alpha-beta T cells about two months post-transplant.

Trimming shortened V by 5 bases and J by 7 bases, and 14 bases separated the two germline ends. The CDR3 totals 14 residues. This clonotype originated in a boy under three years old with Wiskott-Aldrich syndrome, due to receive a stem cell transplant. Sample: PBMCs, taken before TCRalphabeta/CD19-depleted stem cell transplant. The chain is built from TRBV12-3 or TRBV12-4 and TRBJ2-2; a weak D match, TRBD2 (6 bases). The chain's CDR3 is CASSRGLRGGELFF. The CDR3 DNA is TGTGCCAGCAGTCGGGGACTTAGGGGCGGGGAGCTGTTTTTT.